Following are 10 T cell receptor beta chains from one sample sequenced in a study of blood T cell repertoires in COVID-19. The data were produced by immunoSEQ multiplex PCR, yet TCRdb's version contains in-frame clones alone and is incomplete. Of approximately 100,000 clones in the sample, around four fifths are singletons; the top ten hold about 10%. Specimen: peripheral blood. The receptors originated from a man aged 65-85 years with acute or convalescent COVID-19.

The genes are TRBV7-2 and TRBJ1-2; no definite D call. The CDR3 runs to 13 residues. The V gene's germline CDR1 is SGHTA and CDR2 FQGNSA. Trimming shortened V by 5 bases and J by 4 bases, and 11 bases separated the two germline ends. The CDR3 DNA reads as TGTGCCAGCAGCGGGGAGGGAGGCTATGGCTACACCTTC. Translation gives CASSGEGGYGYTF. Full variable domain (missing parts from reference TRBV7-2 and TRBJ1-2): GAGVSQSPSNKVTEKGKDVELRCDPISGHTALYWYRQSLGQGLEFLIYFQGNSAPDKSGLPSDRFSAERTGGSVSTLTIQRTQQEDSAVYLCASSGEGGYGYTFGSGTRLTVV.

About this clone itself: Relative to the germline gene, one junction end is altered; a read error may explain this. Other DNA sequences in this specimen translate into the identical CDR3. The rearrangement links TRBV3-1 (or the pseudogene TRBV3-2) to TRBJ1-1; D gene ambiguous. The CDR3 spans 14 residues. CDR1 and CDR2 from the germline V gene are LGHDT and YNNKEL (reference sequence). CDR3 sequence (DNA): TGTGCCAGCAGTCAAGATGAGGGCGGCACTGAAGCTTTCTTT. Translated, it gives CASSQDEGGTEAFF.

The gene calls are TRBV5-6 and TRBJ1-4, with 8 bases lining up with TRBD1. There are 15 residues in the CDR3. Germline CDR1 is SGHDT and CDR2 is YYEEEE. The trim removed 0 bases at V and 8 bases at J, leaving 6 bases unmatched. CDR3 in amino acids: CASSLGRTGPEKLFF. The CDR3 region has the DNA TGTGCCAGCAGCTTGGGTCGGACAGGGCCCGAAAAACTGTTTTTT.

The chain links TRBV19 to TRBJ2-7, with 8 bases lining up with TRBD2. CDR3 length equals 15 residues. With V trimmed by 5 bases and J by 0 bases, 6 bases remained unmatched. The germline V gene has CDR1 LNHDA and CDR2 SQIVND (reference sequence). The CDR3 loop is CASSPLGTSSYEQYF. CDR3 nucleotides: TGTGCCAGTAGTCCCCTGGGGACTAGCTCCTACGAGCAGTACTTC.

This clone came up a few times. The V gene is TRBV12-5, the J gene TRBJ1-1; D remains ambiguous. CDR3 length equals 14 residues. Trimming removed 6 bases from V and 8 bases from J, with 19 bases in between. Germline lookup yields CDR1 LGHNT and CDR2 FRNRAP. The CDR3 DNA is TGTGCTAGTGGAAACTCGTCGCGTCGATCCGAAGCTTTCTTT. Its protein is CASGNSSRRSEAFF.

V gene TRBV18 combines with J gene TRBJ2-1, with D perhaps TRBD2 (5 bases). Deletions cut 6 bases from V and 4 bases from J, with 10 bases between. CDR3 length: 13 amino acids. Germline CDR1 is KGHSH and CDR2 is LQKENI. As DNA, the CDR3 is TGTGCCAGCTCCTTACTAGTTTACAATGAGCAGTTCTTC. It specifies CASSLLVYNEQFF.

Here the CDR3 DNA reads TGTGCCAGCAGCCAAGAGTCAGGGATCGGTCAGCCCCAGCATTTT. The encoded protein is CASSQESGIGQPQHF. The rearrangement joins TRBV3-1 (or the pseudogene TRBV3-2) to TRBJ1-5; D is perhaps TRBD1 (5 bases). CDR1 is LGHDT and CDR2 is YNNKEL in the germline V gene (reference sequence). The V and J ends lost 0 bases and 6 bases respectively, with 12 bases between them. This CDR3 spans 15 amino acids.

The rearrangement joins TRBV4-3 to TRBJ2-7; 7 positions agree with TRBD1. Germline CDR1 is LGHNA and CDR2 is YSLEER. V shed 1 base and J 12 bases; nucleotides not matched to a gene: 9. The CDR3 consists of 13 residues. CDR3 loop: CASSQGEGATRYF. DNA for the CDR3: TGCGCCAGCAGCCAAGGAGAGGGGGCCACACGGTACTTC.

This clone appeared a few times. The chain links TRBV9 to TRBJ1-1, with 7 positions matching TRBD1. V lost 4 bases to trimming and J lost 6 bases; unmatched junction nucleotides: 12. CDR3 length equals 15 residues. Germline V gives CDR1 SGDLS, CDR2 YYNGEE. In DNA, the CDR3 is TGTGCCAGCAGCCCCCAGATCACAGGGGTCGCTGAAGCTTTCTTT. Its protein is CASSPQITGVAEAFF.

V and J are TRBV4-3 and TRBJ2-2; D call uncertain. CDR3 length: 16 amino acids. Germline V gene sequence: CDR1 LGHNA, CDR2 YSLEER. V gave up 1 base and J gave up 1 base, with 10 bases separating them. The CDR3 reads CASSQGHLLNTGELFF. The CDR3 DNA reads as TGCGCCAGCAGCCAAGGACACTTACTGAACACCGGGGAGCTGTTTTTT.